Listed below are T cell receptor beta chains from one sample, sequenced in a study of blood T cell repertoires in COVID-19. The assay was immunoSEQ multiplex PCR, and TCRdb's table has in-frame clones only and misses some. The sample lists about 64,000 clones; 85% to 90% were seen once. What was sequenced was peripheral blood. Receptor source: a man aged 45-65 years with active COVID-19. The CDR3 runs from the conserved cysteine through the conserved F or W. The D gene is left open where the match is weak. Some rows mark clone size as missing; the rest say once, few, many or name a class of expanded clone.

V gene	clone size	J gene	D gene	CDR3 DNA	CDR3 protein
TRBV28	NA	TRBJ1-5	NA	TGTGCCAGCAGTTTATGGGCAGTCAGGGCCCAGCATTTT	CASSLWAVRAQHF
TRBV6-6	NA	TRBJ2-5	TRBD2	TGTGCCAGCAGTCACGGACTAGCGGGAGCCGGGGAGACCCAGTACTTC	CASSHGLAGAGETQYF
TRBV7-3	NA	TRBJ2-3	NA	TGTGCCAGCAGCTTAAAGGGACGGGACACCGGCACAGATACGCAGTATTTT	CASSLKGRDTGTDTQYF
TRBV7-3	NA	TRBJ1-6	NA	TGTGCCAGCAGCTTAATGGCAGAGGTTAATTCACCCCTCCACTTT	CASSLMAEVNSPLHF
TRBV18	few	TRBJ2-5	NA	TGTGCCAGCGCGGACACCCAAGAGACCCAGTACTTC	CASADTQETQYF
TRBV21-1	once	TRBJ2-5	NA	TGTGCCAGCAGCCCGTTAGGGGGGACAGGGGGCGCGAAGACCCAGTACTTC	CASSPLGGTGGAKTQYF
TRBV6-5	NA	TRBJ1-1	NA	TGTGCCAGCAGTCCCGGAGTGAACACTGAAGCTTTCTTT	CASSPGVNTEAFF
TRBV3-1/TRBV3-2	once	TRBJ2-3	NA	TGTGCCAGCAGCCAAGAAGTGGCTAGCAGCGACACAGATACGCAGTATTTT	CASSQEVASSDTDTQYF
TRBV7-9	NA	TRBJ2-5	NA	TGTGCCAGCAGCTTAGTTGCAGGGGCAGGAGAGACCCAGTACTTC	CASSLVAGAGETQYF
TRBV5-5	few	TRBJ1-1	TRBD1	TGTGCCAGCAGACAGGATGGACAGGGTGAAGCTTTCTTT	CASRQDGQGEAFF
TRBV18	NA	TRBJ2-1	NA	TGTGCCAGCTCGCCCGGGATCATCGGTGAGCAGTTCTTC	CASSPGIIGEQFF
TRBV2	NA	TRBJ2-7	TRBD1	TGTGCCAGCAGACTGGCAGGGGGCCCCTACGAGCAGTACTTC	CASRLAGGPYEQYF
TRBV11-2	NA	TRBJ2-6	TRBD1	TGTGCCAGCAGCTTAGATGGGGACAGGGGGTATATCTCTGGGGCCAACGTCCTGACTTTC	CASSLDGDRGYISGANVLTF
TRBV19	few	TRBJ1-4	NA	TGTGCCAGTAGTACCTCTTTAGCAACTAATGAAAAACTGTTTTTT	CASSTSLATNEKLFF
TRBV19	NA	TRBJ1-4	TRBD1	TGTGCCAGTAGTCCTACAGGGGAGCTTGGGGAAAAACTGTTTTTT	CASSPTGELGEKLFF
TRBV19	NA	TRBJ2-7	TRBD1	TGTGCCAGTAGCACTGGACAGGGAGGCTACGAGCAGTACTTC	CASSTGQGGYEQYF
TRBV6-5	NA	TRBJ1-2	TRBD1	TGTGCCAGCAGTCCCGGGACAGGGCTGGGCTACACCTTC	CASSPGTGLGYTF
TRBV6-5	NA	TRBJ2-1	TRBD2	TGTGCCAGCAGTTATAGTGGCGGGAGCACTGACAATGAGCAGTTCTTC	CASSYSGGSTDNEQFF
TRBV29-1	NA	TRBJ1-2	TRBD1	TGCAGCGGGGGGACAGAAACTAACTATGGCTACACCTTC	CSGGTETNYGYTF
TRBV3-1/TRBV3-2	NA	TRBJ2-2	NA	TGTGCCAGCAGCCAAGCTCGCAGGGGTGACGGGGAGCTGTTTTTT	CASSQARRGDGELFF
TRBV7-9	NA	TRBJ1-5	TRBD1	TGTGCCAGCAGCCTTGGACAGGCCAATCAGCCCCAGCATTTT	CASSLGQANQPQHF
TRBV30	once	TRBJ1-1	TRBD1	TGTGCCCGGGACAGGGTAAGGACTGAAGCTTTCTTT	CARDRVRTEAFF
TRBV11-2	NA	TRBJ2-7	TRBD2	TGTGCCAGCAGCTTATCGGGCGGGGGGTCAATCGTCTACGAGCAGTACTTC	CASSLSGGGSIVYEQYF
TRBV5-1	once	TRBJ1-2	TRBD1	TGCGCCAGCAGCTTGGGGACAGGGGGCAGTGGCTACACCTTC	CASSLGTGGSGYTF
TRBV27	NA	TRBJ2-7	TRBD1	TGTGCCAGCAGGAAGGACCCCACAGGGGGGCGCGAGCAGTACTTC	CASRKDPTGGREQYF
TRBV9	NA	TRBJ2-1	NA	TGTGCCAGCAGCCCGGATAGCGGAAACAATGAGCAGTTCTTC	CASSPDSGNNEQFF
TRBV7-2	NA	TRBJ2-4	TRBD2	TGTGCCAGCAGCCCTCGGGGAGGGCCTAACATTCAGTACTTC	CASSPRGGPNIQYF
TRBV4-1	NA	TRBJ1-6	TRBD1	TGCGCCAGCAGCCAGGAGAGACAGGGCGACAATTCACCCCTCCACTTT	CASSQERQGDNSPLHF
TRBV27	NA	TRBJ2-7	NA	TGTGCCAGCAGGGGGGCTCGGGAACGCCCTGAGGACTACGAGCAGTACTTC	CASRGARERPEDYEQYF
TRBV5-1	NA	TRBJ1-1	NA	TGCGCCAGCAGCTTGGTCCAGGGTGAAGCTTTCTTT	CASSLVQGEAFF
TRBV12-3/TRBV12-4	few	TRBJ1-1	NA	TGTGCCAGCACCCCCTCGACATACGAAGCTTTCTTT	CASTPSTYEAFF
TRBV27	NA	TRBJ2-7	NA	TGTGCCAGCAGTCCCCTAGGCGGGACTCTTTCCTACGAGCAGTACTTC	CASSPLGGTLSYEQYF
TRBV27	NA	TRBJ2-3	TRBD1	TGTGCCAGCAGTTTTGGGGGACAGGGGGTAGGCACGCAGTATTTT	CASSFGGQGVGTQYF
TRBV7-2	NA	TRBJ2-1	TRBD2	TGTGCCAGCGGGGAGCGGGGACTCTACAATGAGCAGTTCTTC	CASGERGLYNEQFF
TRBV28	NA	TRBJ2-3	NA	TGTGCCAGCAGTTCCCGAGGCAGCAGCACAGATACGCAGTATTTT	CASSSRGSSTDTQYF
TRBV7-9	NA	TRBJ2-7	NA	TGTGCCAGCAGCTTAGGGTGGGACAACTACGAGCAGTACTTC	CASSLGWDNYEQYF
TRBV19	NA	TRBJ1-4	NA	TGTGCCAGTAGTCCCCTCGGGGGGGCTAATGAAAAACTGTTTTTT	CASSPLGGANEKLFF
TRBV28	NA	TRBJ1-4	TRBD1	TGTGCCAGCAGTCCCCGGAGACAGGGGAATGAAAAACTGTTTTTT	CASSPRRQGNEKLFF
TRBV5-4	NA	TRBJ2-5	TRBD2	TGTGCCAGCAGCGGGACTAGCGGGGGGCTTGGGGAGACCCAGTACTTC	CASSGTSGGLGETQYF
TRBV11-1	NA	TRBJ2-7	NA	TGTGCCAGCAGCTTCGGCGGGATTTACGAGCAGTACTTC	CASSFGGIYEQYF